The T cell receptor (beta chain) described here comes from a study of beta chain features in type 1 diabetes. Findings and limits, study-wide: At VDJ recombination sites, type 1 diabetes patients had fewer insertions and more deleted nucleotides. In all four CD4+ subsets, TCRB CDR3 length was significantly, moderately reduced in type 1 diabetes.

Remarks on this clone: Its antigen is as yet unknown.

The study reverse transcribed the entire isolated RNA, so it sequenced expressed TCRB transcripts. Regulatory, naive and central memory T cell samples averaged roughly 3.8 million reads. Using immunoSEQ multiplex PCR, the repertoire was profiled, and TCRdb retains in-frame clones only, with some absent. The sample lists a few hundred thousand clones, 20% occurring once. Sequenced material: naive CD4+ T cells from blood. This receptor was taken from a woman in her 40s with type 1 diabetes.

The CDR3 here is CASSLRGIGYTF. CDR3 DNA: TGCGCCAGCAGCTTGAGAGGGATTGGCTACACCTTC. The J gene is TRBJ1-2, the V gene TRBV5-1, with no clear D. CDR1 is SGHRS and CDR2 is YFSETQ in the germline V gene. This CDR3 has 12 residues. Trimming left V 1 base short and J 7 bases short, with 8 bases between.